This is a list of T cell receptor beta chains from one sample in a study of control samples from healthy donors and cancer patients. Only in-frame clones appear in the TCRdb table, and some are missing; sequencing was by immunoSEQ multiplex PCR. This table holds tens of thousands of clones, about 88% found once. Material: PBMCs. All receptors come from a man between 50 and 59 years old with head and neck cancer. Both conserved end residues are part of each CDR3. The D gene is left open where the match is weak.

CDR3 protein: CASSQPARAYNEQFF
V gene: TRBV7-2
D gene: NA

CDR3 protein: CASSSGLSEKLFF
V gene: TRBV6-5
D gene: NA

CDR3 protein: CASSFPAYSNQPQHF
V gene: TRBV28
D gene: NA

CDR3 protein: CASTPGLAGFQETQYF
V gene: TRBV28
D gene: TRBD2

CDR3 protein: CASSLLAGTDTQYF
V gene: TRBV28
D gene: NA

CDR3 protein: CASNRQGNTGELFF
V gene: TRBV27
D gene: TRBD1

CDR3 protein: CASSRTGGVADTQYF
V gene: TRBV11-2
D gene: TRBD1

CDR3 protein: CASSPGTGPNEQFF
V gene: TRBV6-4
D gene: TRBD1

CDR3 protein: CASSLTPGGHYEQYF
V gene: TRBV7-3
D gene: NA

CDR3 protein: CASSLKFYEQYF
V gene: TRBV11-2
D gene: NA

CDR3 protein: CASSVGRLAGQSSYNEQFF
V gene: TRBV6-2/TRBV6-3
D gene: TRBD2

CDR3 protein: CASSDLAGVQETQYF
V gene: TRBV2
D gene: TRBD2

CDR3 protein: CSDEETQYF
V gene: TRBV29-1
D gene: NA

CDR3 protein: CASSKAGIRPLAKNIQYF
V gene: TRBV21-1
D gene: NA

CDR3 protein: CASSPSPGQDNSPLHF
V gene: TRBV7-2
D gene: TRBD1

CDR3 protein: CARTGVGHIQYF
V gene: TRBV5-1
D gene: TRBD1

CDR3 protein: CAWSGDISFYGYTF
V gene: TRBV30
D gene: NA

CDR3 protein: CASSLDSDYEQYF
V gene: TRBV7-9
D gene: NA

CDR3 protein: CASSTPIGAFF
V gene: TRBV28
D gene: NA

CDR3 protein: CAISEDIGRSTDTQYF
V gene: TRBV10-3
D gene: NA

CDR3 protein: CASSYSIVGSTDTQYF
V gene: TRBV6-2/TRBV6-3
D gene: NA

CDR3 protein: CASSYSSIRGAETQYF
V gene: TRBV6-6
D gene: NA

CDR3 protein: CASREGFHNSPLHF
V gene: TRBV19
D gene: NA

CDR3 protein: CASSPLPERGREWETQYF
V gene: TRBV7-6
D gene: NA

CDR3 protein: CASSMGGRTEAFF
V gene: TRBV12-3/TRBV12-4
D gene: NA

CDR3 protein: CASGRAESTDTQYF
V gene: TRBV5-1
D gene: NA

CDR3 protein: CAIRKTGYLSGNTIYF
V gene: TRBV10-3
D gene: NA

CDR3 protein: CASSESILAGPYNEQFF
V gene: TRBV10-1
D gene: TRBD2

CDR3 protein: CASSFIGGTRGYTF
V gene: TRBV27
D gene: NA

CDR3 protein: CAWRDRGSYEQYF
V gene: TRBV30
D gene: NA

CDR3 protein: CASSQESGSTDTQYF
V gene: TRBV3-1/TRBV3-2
D gene: NA

CDR3 protein: CASSSQGQNLYGYTF
V gene: TRBV27
D gene: NA

CDR3 protein: CASSLARSRRVGNEQFF
V gene: TRBV7-2
D gene: NA

CDR3 protein: CASSFLGDTQYF
V gene: TRBV5-1
D gene: NA

CDR3 protein: CASSVGSGDTGELFF
V gene: TRBV9
D gene: TRBD2

CDR3 protein: CASSLAGGSGDTQYF
V gene: TRBV7-2
D gene: TRBD2

CDR3 protein: CASSERPGSTDTQYF
V gene: TRBV6-4
D gene: NA